This paragraph covers one T cell receptor (beta chain) sequence. Its antigen is unidentified. The method was immunoSEQ multiplex PCR; TCRdb's version includes in-frame clones alone and lacks a portion of them. Here the sample spans around 27,000 clones, roughly 80% being singletons. This sample is drawn from a study of OX40 agonist ivuxolimab in advanced cancers. Study context: Patients received ivuxolimab, an intravenous treatment, every 2 weeks at 0.01 to 10 mg/kg. Dose-escalation patients were diagnosed with hepatocellular carcinoma, melanoma, renal cell cancer or head and neck cancer.

Autoimmune disease history or systemic immunosuppression led to patient exclusion. Findings of the study overall: Patients who responded partially at 0.1-3.0 mg/kg showed clonal expansion ranking among the lowest.

The CDR3 totals 14 residues. The germline CDR1 and CDR2 sequences are MNHEY and SVGAGI. Unmatched junction bases numbered 9, after V lost 6 bases and J lost 5 bases. The chain couples TRBV6-5 to TRBJ2-7, with TRBD2 matching 8 bases. The sequencing here drew on CD4+ or CD8+ T cells sorted from blood, taken in a trial of the OX40 agonist ivuxolimab. The TCR sequence derives from an adult with an advanced solid tumor such as melanoma, head and neck, liver or kidney cancer. CDR3 amino acids: CASSETSEWDEQYF. CDR3 nucleotide sequence: TGTGCCAGCAGCGAGACTAGCGAGTGGGACGAGCAGTACTTC.